Shown below are 27 T cell receptor beta chains from a single sample sequenced in a study of blood T cell repertoires in COVID-19. The method was immunoSEQ multiplex PCR; TCRdb's version includes in-frame clones alone and lacks a portion of them. The sample holds over 90,000 clones; more than 85% are singletons and the top ten take 5% to 7.5%. The sequenced sample was peripheral blood. These receptors were obtained from a human donor in a cohort sampled during active COVID-19.

The genes are TRBV6-6 and TRBJ2-7, with D unresolved. CDR3 length: 16 residues. V was pared by 0 bases and J by 6 bases, with 18 bases between. The germline V gene has CDR1 MNHNY and CDR2 SVGAGI (reference sequence). The CDR3, as DNA: TGTGCCAGCAGTTACTCCTTGGGCGCCTACCCTTCCGAGCAGTACTTC. Translation gives CASSYSLGAYPSEQYF.

This rearrangement joins TRBV19 to TRBJ1-1; TRBD1 matches 11 bases. From germline, CDR1 is LNHDA and CDR2 SQIVND (reference sequence). This CDR3 has 16 amino acids. Germline trimming cut 4 bases from V and 4 bases from J; bases unmatched to any gene: 8. As DNA, the CDR3 is TGTGCCAGTAGTAACGGACAGGGGGCGATAGGCACTGAAGCTTTCTTT. Translating it yields CASSNGQGAIGTEAFF. The variable domain in full, with the rest retrieved from reference TRBV19 and TRBJ1-1, is DGGITQSPKYLFRKEGQNVTLSCEQNLNHDAMYWYRQDPGQGLRLIYYSQIVNDFQKGDIAEGYSVSREKKESFPLTVTSAQKNPTAFYLCASSNGQGAIGTEAFFGQGTRLTVV.

This sequence joins TRBV25-1 and TRBJ1-1; possible D gene TRBD1, 5 bases. Trimming took off 4 bases at V and 5 bases at J, with 8 bases between the two ends. CDR1 and CDR2 from the germline V gene are MGHDK and SYGVNS. This CDR3 region has 12 residues. This CDR3 is CASSVGRTEAFF. In DNA form, the CDR3 reads TGTGCCAGCAGTGTGGGGCGGACTGAAGCTTTCTTT.

This clone has a handful of counts. V gene TRBV5-4 combines with J gene TRBJ2-7, with D possibly being TRBD2 (6 bases). Per the germline V gene, CDR1 is SGHNT and CDR2 is YYREEE (reference sequence). V was shortened by 0 bases and J by 2 bases, with 15 bases between the two germline ends. CDR3 length: 16 amino acids. The CDR3, as DNA: TGTGCCAGCAGCTTGGGGGGCGGGACGGAGACCTACGAGCAGTACTTC. This sequence encodes CASSLGGGTETYEQYF.

This chain's CDR3 is CASSVDGGYEQYF. For the CDR3, the DNA is TGTGCCAGCAGCGTAGATGGCGGCTACGAGCAGTACTTC. The V gene is TRBV9, the J gene TRBJ2-7; D is ambiguous. The length of the CDR3 is 13 residues. The germline V gene encodes CDR1 SGDLS and CDR2 YYNGEE. Trimming stripped 0 bases from V and 3 bases from J, with 7 bases between.

V usage is TRBV3-1 (or the pseudogene TRBV3-2) and J usage is TRBJ1-1, with 11 bases that match TRBD1. The CDR3 contains 16 residues. The V gene's germline CDR1 is LGHDT and CDR2 YNNKEL (reference sequence). The J segment lost 4 bases and the V segment lost 4 bases, leaving 8 bases of the junction unmatched. DNA for the CDR3: TGTGCCAGCAGCCTCGGGGACAGGGGGATGAGCACTGAAGCTTTCTTT. Its translation is CASSLGDRGMSTEAFF.

This rearrangement joins TRBV28 to TRBJ1-5; 7 bases are a match to TRBD1. The length of the CDR3 is 15 residues. The germline V gene encodes CDR1 MDHEN and CDR2 SYDVKM. Trimming took 5 bases from V and 0 from J; bases not matched to a gene: 4. CDR3 sequence reads: CASSPQGYSNQPQHF. The CDR3 DNA is TGTGCCAGCAGTCCACAGGGGTATAGCAATCAGCCCCAGCATTTT. The full variable domain, with the rest looked up from reference TRBV28 and TRBJ1-5, is DVKVTQSSRYLVKRTGEKVFLECVQDMDHENMFWYRQDPGLGLRLIYFSYDVKMKEKGDIPEGYSVSREKKERFSLILESASTNQTSMYLCASSPQGYSNQPQHFGDGTRLSIL.

The J gene is TRBJ2-6, the V gene TRBV6-6; D is unresolved. This CDR3 spans 16 amino acids. CDR1 and CDR2 from the germline V gene are MNHNY and SVGAGI (reference sequence). Trimming left V 7 bases short and J 0 bases short, with 13 bases between. As DNA, the CDR3 is TGTGCCAGCACCATTAACAGCAACTCTGGGGCCAACGTCCTGACTTTC. It specifies CASTINSNSGANVLTF.

This chain links TRBV18 with TRBJ2-7, with 12 positions matching TRBD2. Per the germline V gene, CDR1 is KGHSH and CDR2 is LQKENI. V was clipped by 4 bases and J by 4 bases; unmatched bases: 8. The CDR3 has 16 residues. CDR3 loop: CASSLTLTSGRYEQYF. The CDR3 bases are TGTGCCAGCTCACTAACGTTGACTAGCGGGAGATACGAGCAGTACTTC. The variable domain in full, completed from reference TRBV18 and TRBJ2-7, reads NAGVMQNPRHLVRRRGQEARLRCSPMKGHSHVYWYRQLPEEGLKFMVYLQKENIIDESGMPKERFSAEFPKEGPSILRIQQVVRGDSAAYFCASSLTLTSGRYEQYFGPGTRLTVT.

This clone has just a few counts. CDR3 region: CASSGIRSPPGDHGYTF. The CDR3 coding sequence is TGTGCCAGCAGTGGGATACGGTCCCCCCCAGGGGATCATGGCTACACCTTC. The J gene is TRBJ1-2, the V gene TRBV2, with D possibly matching TRBD1 (6 bases). CDR1 SNHLY and CDR2 FYNNEI come from the germline V gene. Trimming took 4 bases from V and 6 from J, leaving 24 bases between them. This CDR3 spans 17 amino acids. Variable domain in full (rest from reference TRBV2 and TRBJ1-2): EPEVTQTPSHQVTQMGQEVILRCVPISNHLYFYWYRQILGQKVEFLVSFYNNEISEKSEIFDDQFSVERPDGSNFTLKIRSTKLEDSAMYFCASSGIRSPPGDHGYTFGSGTRLTVV.

This clone was seen once. This chain uses TRBV29-1 with TRBJ2-7; TRBD2 agrees at 7 bases. The CDR3 is 13 residues long. V lost 6 bases and J lost 2; bases outside the gene matches: 7. CDR1 SQVTM and CDR2 ANQGSEA come from the germline V gene. In nucleotides, the CDR3 is TGCAGCGTAGGACCCCGGGGGGCCTACGAGCAGTACTTC. Translating gives CSVGPRGAYEQYF.

The V gene is TRBV6-6, the J gene TRBJ1-5, with 8 bases that match TRBD1. Losses at the gene ends were 6 bases for V and 6 bases for J; bases not matched to a gene: 7. CDR3 length equals 14 residues. Germline CDR1 MNHNY, CDR2 SVGAGI (reference sequence). Here the CDR3 DNA reads TGTGCCAGCAGCCCCGGGACAGGCGGTCAGCCCCAGCATTTT. Amino acids: CASSPGTGGQPQHF.

The rearrangement uses TRBV4-1 and TRBJ2-1, with 8 positions matching TRBD2. CDR1 and CDR2 (germline): MGHRA, YSYEKL. V was clipped by 5 bases and J by 4 bases; unmatched bases: 7. The CDR3 is 15 residues long. The CDR3 coding sequence is TGCGCCAGCAGCTCCGGGACTAGATCATACAATGAGCAGTTCTTC. Translated: CASSSGTRSYNEQFF.

The genes are TRBV29-1 and TRBJ2-3; 7 bases map to TRBD1. CDR3 size: 13 residues. After removal of 5 bases from V and 1 base from J, the junction contained 3 bases not matched to a gene. In germline, CDR1 is SQVTM, CDR2 ANQGSEA. The CDR3 region is CSVSTGGTDTQYF. The CDR3 coding sequence is TGCAGCGTTTCCACAGGGGGCACAGATACGCAGTATTTT.

The gene calls are TRBV12-3 or TRBV12-4 and TRBJ2-3, with TRBD2 identical over 13 bases. This CDR3 is built from 13 residues. V was pared by 1 base and J by 12 bases, with 1 base of the junction left unmatched. The CDR3 nucleotides are TGTGCCAGCAGTTTAGGGACTAGCGGGGGCCAGTATTTT. It is translated as CASSLGTSGGQYF.

This rearrangement joins TRBV5-1 to TRBJ1-1; 10 bases agree with TRBD1. The CDR3 is 16 amino acids. The germline gives CDR1 SGHRS, CDR2 YFSETQ. The junction had 10 bases not matched to a gene; V was cut back by 4 bases and J by 4 bases. CDR3 DNA: TGCGCCAGCAGCGAAAACCGACAGGGGGCGAGCACTGAAGCTTTCTTT. Translating it yields CASSENRQGASTEAFF. The variable domain in full, with the rest retrieved from reference TRBV5-1 and TRBJ1-1, is KAGVTQTPRYLIKTRGQQVTLSCSPISGHRSVSWYQQTPGQGLQFLFEYFSETQRNKGNFPGRFSGRQFSNSRSEMNVSTLELGDSALYLCASSENRQGASTEAFFGQGTRLTVV.

This chain links TRBV11-2 with TRBJ2-5; 8 nucleotides align to TRBD2. CDR1 is SGHAT, CDR2 FQNNGV, per germline. The length of the CDR3 is 14 residues. Losses at the gene ends were 6 bases for V and 6 bases for J; bases not matched to a gene: 9. The DNA for the CDR3 is TGTGCCAGCAGATATAGCGGGAAAAGCAAGACCCAGTACTTC. Translating it yields CASRYSGKSKTQYF. Variable domain in full (rest from reference TRBV11-2 and TRBJ2-5): EAGVAQSPRYKIIEKRQSVAFWCNPISGHATLYWYQQILGQGPKLLIQFQNNGVVDDSQLPKDRFSAERLKGVDSTLKIQPAKLEDSAVYLCASRYSGKSKTQYFGPGTRLLVL.

This clone was detected only a few times. This sequence joins TRBV3-1 (or the pseudogene TRBV3-2) and TRBJ2-1; TRBD2 agrees at 9 bases. Trimming cost V 0 bases and J 8 bases; bases outside gene matches: 14. The CDR3 has 18 residues. Germline V gene data show CDR1 as LGHDT and CDR2 as YNNKEL (reference sequence). The DNA of the CDR3 is TGTGCCAGCAGCCAAGATTCATGGCGGGAGGGGAGTAGGGATGAGCAGTTCTTC. Translation: CASSQDSWREGSRDEQFF.

The chain joins TRBV6-5 to TRBJ2-7, with 10 bases lining up with TRBD1. Germline CDR1 reads MNHEY; CDR2 reads SVGAGI. The CDR3 runs to 14 residues. After removal of 5 bases from V and 3 bases from J, the junction contained 4 bases not matched to a gene. This CDR3 is CASSSGTGVYEQYF. Here the CDR3 DNA reads TGTGCCAGCAGTAGCGGGACAGGGGTCTACGAGCAGTACTTC.

The rearrangement uses TRBV6-5 and TRBJ2-7; 7 positions agree with TRBD2. In germline, CDR1 is MNHEY, CDR2 SVGAGI. Losses at the gene ends were 6 bases for V and 2 bases for J; bases not matched to a gene: 7. The CDR3 spans 14 residues. The CDR3 nucleotides read TGTGCCAGCAGGCGGGGTGCGGGAGCCTACGAGCAGTACTTC. The encoded protein is CASRRGAGAYEQYF.

The CDR3 coding sequence is TGTGCCAGCAGGCGGACAGGGGATCGGGCAAATGAAAAACTGTTTTTT. Protein product: CASRRTGDRANEKLFF. The chain is built from TRBV28 and TRBJ1-4; TRBD1 aligns across 9 bases. The CDR3 length is 16 residues. CDR1 and CDR2 from the germline V gene are MDHEN and SYDVKM. The V segment lost 6 bases and the J segment 5 bases; nucleotides outside the gene matches: 10.

The chain joins TRBV27 to TRBJ2-5; 7 nucleotides line up with TRBD2. CDR1 and CDR2 (germline): MNHEY, SMNVEV (reference sequence). V shed 6 bases, J shed 3 bases, and the junction held 1 base outside the gene matches. The CDR3 consists of 12 residues. CDR3 bases: TGTGCCAGCAGGCGGGGGAAAGAGACCCAGTACTTC. Its translation is CASRRGKETQYF.

This rearrangement joins TRBV7-9 to TRBJ1-1; D gene ambiguous. Trimming removed 1 base from V and 6 bases from J, with 6 bases in between. Germline CDR1 reads SEHNR; CDR2 reads FQNEAQ (reference sequence). This CDR3 comprises 12 residues. This chain's CDR3 is CASSLGLAEAFF. The CDR3 DNA follows: TGTGCCAGCAGCTTAGGACTCGCTGAAGCTTTCTTT.

This chain joins TRBV14 and TRBJ1-1; 7 bases align to TRBD1. The germline CDR1 and CDR2 sequences are SGHDN and FVKESK. Losses at the gene ends were 1 base for V and 3 bases for J; bases not matched to a gene: 11. The CDR3 loop spans 17 amino acids. CDR3 residues: CASSQGATRQGDTEAFF. DNA for the CDR3: TGTGCCAGCAGCCAAGGAGCTACTCGACAGGGAGACACTGAAGCTTTCTTT.

The V and J genes are TRBV27 and TRBJ2-7; 11 positions agree with TRBD1. V gave up 3 bases and J gave up 1 base; unmatched junction bases: 11. Germline loops: CDR1 MNHEY, CDR2 SMNVEV (reference sequence). The CDR3 contains 18 residues. CDR3 in DNA: TGTGCCAGCAGTTTGGCGGACAGGGGGCAATTTATTTCCTACGAGCAGTACTTC. Translated, it gives CASSLADRGQFISYEQYF.

The chain is built from TRBV5-4 and TRBJ2-1; TRBD1 agrees at 7 bases. The trim removed 4 bases at V and 3 bases at J, leaving 4 bases unmatched. This CDR3 region has 14 residues. The germline CDR1 and CDR2 sequences are SGHNT and YYREEE (reference sequence). CDR3 in amino acids: CASSPRQGYNEQFF. As DNA, the CDR3 is TGTGCCAGCAGCCCAAGACAGGGCTACAATGAGCAGTTCTTC.

The genes are TRBV24-1 and TRBJ2-1, with D perhaps matching TRBD2 (5 bases). Trimming shortened V by 2 bases and J by 0 bases, and 13 bases separated the two germline ends. The V gene's germline CDR1 is KGHDR and CDR2 SFDVKD. The CDR3 spans 17 residues. Here the CDR3 reads CATSDSLALSSYNEQFF. The CDR3 bases are TGTGCCACCAGTGATTCGCTAGCACTGAGCTCCTACAATGAGCAGTTCTTC.